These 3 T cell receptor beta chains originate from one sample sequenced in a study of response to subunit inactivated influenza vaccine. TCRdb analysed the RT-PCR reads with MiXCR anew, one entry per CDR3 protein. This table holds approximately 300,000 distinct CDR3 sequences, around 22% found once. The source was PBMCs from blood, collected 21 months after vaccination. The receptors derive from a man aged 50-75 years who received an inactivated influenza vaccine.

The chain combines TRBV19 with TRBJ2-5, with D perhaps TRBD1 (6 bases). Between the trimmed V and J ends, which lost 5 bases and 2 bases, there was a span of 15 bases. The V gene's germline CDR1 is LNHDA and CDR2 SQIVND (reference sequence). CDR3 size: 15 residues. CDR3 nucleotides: TGTGCCAGTAGTCGCCGGGACACTCGGCAAGAGACCCAGTACTTC. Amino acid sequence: CASSRRDTRQETQYF.

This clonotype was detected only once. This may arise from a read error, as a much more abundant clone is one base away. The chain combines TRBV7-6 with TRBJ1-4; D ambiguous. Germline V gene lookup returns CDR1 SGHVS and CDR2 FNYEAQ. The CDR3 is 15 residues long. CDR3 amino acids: CASSLVGPLGEELFF. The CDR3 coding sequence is TGTGCCAGCAGCTTAGTGGGTCCCCTTGGTGAAGAACTGTTTTTT.

CDR3 in amino acids: CASSPAGTGVTGELFF. The CDR3, as DNA: TGTGCCAGCTCACCGGCCGGGACAGGGGTCACCGGGGAGCTGTTTTTT. This chain links TRBV18 with TRBJ2-2; the match to TRBD1 covers 10 bases. Looked up from germline, CDR1 is KGHSH and CDR2 is LQKENI. The CDR3 covers 16 residues. The V gene end was trimmed by 3 bases and the J gene end by 4 bases; junction bases not matched to a gene: 5. The entire variable domain, with the rest obtained from reference TRBV18 and TRBJ2-2, is as follows: NAGVMQNPRHLVRRRGQEARLRCSPMKGHSHVYWYRQLPEEGLKFMVYLQKENIIDESGMPKERFSAEFPKEGPSILRIQQVVRGDSAAYFCASSPAGTGVTGELFFGEGSRLTVL.